This T cell receptor (beta chain) was sequenced during a study of blood T cell repertoires in COVID-19. Individuals aged roughly 18 to 95 years were recruited from 24 US areas. Per the original data handling: The assay estimated nucleated cells by amplifying reference gene primers. Some clones are missing from TCRdb's copy, which holds only in-frame ones; the method was immunoSEQ multiplex PCR. The V and J calls and clone size were taken over from that table, and D and trimming were inferred from the DNA. The sample carries more than 200,000 clones, more than 85% recorded once. Sequencing was carried out using PBMCs or T cells enriched from blood (not recorded which). This sequence was found in a woman aged 45-59 years who had recovered from COVID-19.

This CDR3 reads CASSTGISNTEAFF. In nucleotides, the CDR3 is TGTGCCAGCTCAACAGGGATTTCGAACACTGAAGCTTTCTTT. The chain joins TRBV18 to TRBJ1-1, with D possibly being TRBD1 (6 bases). From germline, CDR1 is KGHSH and CDR2 LQKENI. V gave up 5 bases and J gave up 1 base, with 11 bases separating them. This CDR3 is built from 14 residues.